The 5 T cell receptor beta chains in this list originate from one sample, sequenced in a study of control samples from healthy donors and cancer patients. The table came from immunoSEQ multiplex PCR; TCRdb's copy has only in-frame clones and leaves some out. The sample yields some 99,000 clones, around nine tenths seen once. What was sequenced was blood. The receptor source for this set is a human donor in good health. The donor label of this sample is uncertain.

This clone showed up just once. The chain carries TRBV4-2 and TRBJ1-5; TRBD1 matches 8 bases. V shed 2 bases, J shed 7 bases, and the junction held 7 bases outside the gene matches. The CDR3 has 15 amino acids. Germline V gene sequence: CDR1 LGHNA, CDR2 YNFKEQ. The CDR3 nucleotides read TGTGCCAGCAGCCAAAATGGACAGGGAGGGCAGCCCCAGCATTTT. It codes for CASSQNGQGGQPQHF.

The genes are TRBV27 and TRBJ1-5, with TRBD1 as a possible D gene (5 bases). The CDR3 contains 14 residues. V was clipped by 2 bases and J by 3 bases, with 8 bases between them. Germline V gives CDR1 MNHEY, CDR2 SMNVEV (reference sequence). This CDR3 is CASSLDSHNQPQHF. In DNA form, the CDR3 reads TGTGCCAGCAGTTTAGACAGTCACAATCAGCCCCAGCATTTT.

The chain combines TRBV30 with TRBJ2-3; D is possibly TRBD1 (6 bases). This CDR3 spans 17 amino acids. The germline V gene has CDR1 GTSNPN and CDR2 SVGIG (reference sequence). The V and J ends lost 0 bases and 5 bases respectively, with 21 bases between them. The CDR3: CAWSVPELTGNGDTQYF. DNA of the CDR3: TGTGCCTGGAGTGTCCCCGAACTAACAGGGAATGGAGATACGCAGTATTTT.

The chain carries TRBV3-1 (or the pseudogene TRBV3-2) and TRBJ1-3; D not resolved. Trimming pared 1 base from V and 2 bases from J, leaving 6 bases between. The CDR3 is made up of 14 amino acids. CDR1 and CDR2 (germline): LGHDT, YNNKEL (reference sequence). The CDR3 DNA reads as TGTGCCAGCAGCCAAGGAGGGACTGGAAACACCATATATTTT. Translated, it gives CASSQGGTGNTIYF.

V is TRBV19 and J is TRBJ1-4; TRBD1 might be the D (5 bases). The CDR3 extends over 15 amino acids. The V gene's germline CDR1 is LNHDA and CDR2 SQIVND (reference sequence). V lost 6 bases and J lost 6, with 17 bases in between. This CDR3 reads CASRGYGTKYEKLFF. Here the CDR3 DNA reads TGTGCCAGTAGGGGTTACGGGACTAAATATGAAAAACTGTTTTTT. Based on the CDR3 plus reference TRBV19 and TRBJ1-4, the full variable domain is DGGITQSPKYLFRKEGQNVTLSCEQNLNHDAMYWYRQDPGQGLRLIYYSQIVNDFQKGDIAEGYSVSREKKESFPLTVTSAQKNPTAFYLCASRGYGTKYEKLFFGSGTQLSVL.